The clone carrying this T cell receptor (beta chain) was counted many times. The target antigen is unknown. Researchers took RNA transcripts and amplified the TCR beta CDR3 regions from them. During a first-round RT-PCR of the TCR CDR3, the HTBI primer set was used. TCRdb itself ran the multiplex PCR reads through MiXCR, one entry per CDR3 protein. Altogether hundreds of thousands of distinct CDR3 sequences are present, more than 15% being singletons, with the ten largest covering less than 3.5%. Patients with uncontrolled infections, other autoimmune diseases, pregnancy or lactation were excluded. PBMCs came from 10 ml fresh peripheral blood. This specimen belongs to a study of T cells in Graves' hyperthyroidism and ophthalmopathy. Overall study results and limits: Most thyroid clonotypes expanded above 0.001 appeared in blood too. Ophthalmopathy was distinguished from stable hyperthyroidism by 13 V-J signatures.

J gave up 7 bases and V 5 bases, and 5 bases lay outside the gene matches. CDR3 length: 13 amino acids. V gene TRBV12-3 or TRBV12-4 combines with J gene TRBJ1-5, with 7 bases identical to TRBD1. What was sequenced was blood. The sequence came from a woman aged 40 to 50 with Graves' ophthalmopathy. The CDR3: CASSRQGRQPQHF. CDR3 coding DNA: TGTGCCAGCAGTCGACAGGGCAGGCAGCCCCAGCATTTT.